This TCR beta chain was identified in a study of blood T cells in healthy people across ages. Sample-barcoded 5' priming and a J-beta primer mix drove a second PCR of roughly 7 to 11 cycles. TCRdb ran MiXCR on the 5' RACE reads and lists one entry per CDR3 protein. Among approximately 810,000 distinct CDR3 sequences, less than 35% were seen once, and the ten largest hold 15% to 20%. This CDR3 is 15 amino acids long. Per germline, CDR1 DFQATT and CDR2 SNEGSKA (reference sequence). A note on this clonotype: A read error may account for a junction end that differs from germline.

This chain joins TRBV20-1 and TRBJ2-7, with TRBD2 matching over 8 bases. The sequencing input was blood. This TCR was sampled from an elderly woman in good health. The CDR3 sequence is CSATGLARESYGQYF. For the CDR3, the DNA is TGCAGTGCGACAGGACTAGCCCGGGAGAGCTACGGGCAGTACTTC.